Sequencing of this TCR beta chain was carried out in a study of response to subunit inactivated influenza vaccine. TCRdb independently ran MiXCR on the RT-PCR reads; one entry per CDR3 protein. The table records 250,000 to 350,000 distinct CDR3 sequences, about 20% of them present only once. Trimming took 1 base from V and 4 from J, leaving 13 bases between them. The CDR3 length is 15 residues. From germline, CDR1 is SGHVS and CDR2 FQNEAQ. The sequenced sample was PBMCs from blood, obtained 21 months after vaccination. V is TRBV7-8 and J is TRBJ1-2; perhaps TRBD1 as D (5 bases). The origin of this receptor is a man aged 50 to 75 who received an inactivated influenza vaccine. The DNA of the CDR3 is TGTGCCAGCAGCTTAGTTCAGGGCACTCCCTATGGCTACACCTTC. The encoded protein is CASSLVQGTPYGYTF. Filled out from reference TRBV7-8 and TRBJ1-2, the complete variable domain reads GAGVSQSPRYKVAKRGQDVALRCDPISGHVSLFWYQQALGQGPEFLTYFQNEAQLDKSGLPSDRFFAERPEGSVSTLKIQRTQQEDSAVYLCASSLVQGTPYGYTFGSGTRLTVV.